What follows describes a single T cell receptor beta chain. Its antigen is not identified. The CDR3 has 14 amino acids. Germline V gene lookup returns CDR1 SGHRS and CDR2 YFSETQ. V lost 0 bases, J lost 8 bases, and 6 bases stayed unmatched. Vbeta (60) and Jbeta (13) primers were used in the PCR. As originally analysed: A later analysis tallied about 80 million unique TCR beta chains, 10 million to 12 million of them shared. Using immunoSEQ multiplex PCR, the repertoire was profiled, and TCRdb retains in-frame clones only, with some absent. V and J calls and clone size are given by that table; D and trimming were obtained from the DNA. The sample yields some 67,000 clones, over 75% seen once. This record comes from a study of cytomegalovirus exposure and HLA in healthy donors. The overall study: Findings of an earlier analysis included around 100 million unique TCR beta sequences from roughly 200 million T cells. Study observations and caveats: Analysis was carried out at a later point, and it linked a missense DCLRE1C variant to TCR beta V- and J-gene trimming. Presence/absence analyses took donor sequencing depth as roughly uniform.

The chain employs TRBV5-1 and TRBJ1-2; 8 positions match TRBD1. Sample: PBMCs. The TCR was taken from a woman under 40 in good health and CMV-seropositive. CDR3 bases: TGCGCCAGCAGCTTGGTAGTGACAGGGGAAGGCTACACCTTC. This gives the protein CASSLVVTGEGYTF.